A selection of T cell receptor beta chains follows, all from one sample in a study of T cell responses to AZD1222 COVID-19 vaccine. TCRdb's table, derived via immunoSEQ multiplex PCR, lists solely in-frame clones and lacks some. The sample contains about 130,000 clones, 85% to 90% of which appear only once. The sample consisted of peripheral blood, taken on day 0 of AZD1222 vaccination. These receptors all come from an adult in good health. Each CDR3 is given with its conserved first and last residue. D genes are given only for firm matches. Clone size appears in some rows only: once, few, many, or a class for an expanded clone.

size	length	V	J	D	DNA	CDR3
-	13	TRBV5-1	TRBJ1-1	TRBD1	TGCGCCAGCAGCTTGATACAGGGGGGAGAAGCTTTCTTT	CASSLIQGGEAFF
-	17	TRBV2	TRBJ1-6	-	TGTGCCAGCAGGGCATTGGGAGGGATCTCCTATAATTCACCCCTCCACTTT	CASRALGGISYNSPLHF
-	14	TRBV19	TRBJ1-1	-	TGTGCCAGTAGTATACTAGGTGCGAACACTGAAGCTTTCTTT	CASSILGANTEAFF
-	19	TRBV4-1	TRBJ1-6	-	TGCGCCAGCAGCCAAGATCCCCGGGACGGAGTACGAAATAATTCACCCCTCCACTTT	CASSQDPRDGVRNNSPLHF
-	17	TRBV5-6	TRBJ1-2	TRBD1	TGTGCCAGCAGCTTTATCCCGGGACAGGGACCCAACTATGGCTACACCTTC	CASSFIPGQGPNYGYTF
once	15	TRBV5-1	TRBJ2-5	TRBD2	TGCGCCAGCAGCCCTAGCGGGGGGGCCCAAGAGACCCAGTACTTC	CASSPSGGAQETQYF
-	12	TRBV6-2/TRBV6-3	TRBJ1-2	-	TGTGCCAGCACCCCAGCTAACTATGGCTACACCTTC	CASTPANYGYTF
-	17	TRBV29-1	TRBJ2-7	TRBD2	TGCAGCGTCGTTCGCGCTAAGGGGGCTAGCGGGGTCTACGAGCAGTACTTC	CSVVRAKGASGVYEQYF
-	18	TRBV6-6	TRBJ2-1	TRBD2	TGTGCCAGCAGTCACGAGGGCCTAATAGCGGGAGTAGGCAATGAGCAGTTCTTC	CASSHEGLIAGVGNEQFF
-	16	TRBV29-1	TRBJ2-7	TRBD1	TGCAGCGTTTCCGGGACAGACTCTCATGCGTCCTACGAGCAGTACTTC	CSVSGTDSHASYEQYF
-	13	TRBV6-5	TRBJ2-1	-	TGTGCCAGCAGCCTACCACTCAGGAATGAGCAGTTCTTC	CASSLPLRNEQFF
-	16	TRBV5-1	TRBJ2-3	-	TGCGCCAGCAGCTTAAAAACAGGGCCGGGGACAGATACGCAGTATTTT	CASSLKTGPGTDTQYF
-	17	TRBV7-2	TRBJ1-4	-	TGTGCCAGCAGCTTAGCCCGGGGGCAGAGGACTAATGAAAAACTGTTTTTT	CASSLARGQRTNEKLFF